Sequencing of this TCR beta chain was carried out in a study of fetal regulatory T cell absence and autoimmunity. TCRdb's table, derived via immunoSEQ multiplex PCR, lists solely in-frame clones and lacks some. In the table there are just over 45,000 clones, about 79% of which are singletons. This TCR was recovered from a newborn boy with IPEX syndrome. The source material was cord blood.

In nucleotides, the CDR3 is TGTGCCACCAGCAGTCTCTCCTTAAGACTAGCGAGGACAGATACGCAGTATTTT. Its protein product is CATSSLSLRLARTDTQYF. The chain is built from TRBV15 and TRBJ2-3; 8 bases are shared with TRBD2. Losses at the gene ends were 3 bases for V and 3 bases for J; bases not matched to a gene: 14. The CDR3 consists of 18 residues. CDR1 is LNHNV and CDR2 is YYDKDF in the germline V gene (reference sequence).